Presented here are 5 T cell receptor beta chains from one specimen sequenced in a study of blood T cells in healthy people across ages. Then a second PCR, running about 6 to 12 cycles, was carried out with a sample-barcoded 5' primer and a J-beta primer mix. MiXCR, applied by TCRdb to the 5' RACE reads, yields one record per CDR3 protein. The sample holds over 600,000 distinct CDR3 sequences, around 21% seen once. Sequencing input: blood. The receptor set was obtained from a man between 65 and 85 years old in good health.

The chain links TRBV11-2 to TRBJ2-5; the match to TRBD2 covers 8 bases. Trimming at V came to 1 base and at J to 4 bases, leaving 5 bases not matched to a gene. Germline V gives CDR1 SGHAT, CDR2 FQNNGV. This CDR3 has 15 amino acids. CDR3 region: CASSLGVAGRETQYF. CDR3 DNA sequence: TGTGCCAGCAGCTTAGGGGTAGCGGGACGAGAGACCCAGTACTTC.

This clonotype was seen more than once but under ten times. This chain connects TRBV3-1 to TRBJ1-2; the match to TRBD1 covers 9 bases. The CDR3 contains 16 residues. CDR1 and CDR2 (germline): LGHDT, YNNKEL (reference sequence). Losses at the gene ends were 1 base for V and 5 bases for J; bases not matched to a gene: 8. CDR3 nucleotides: TGTGCCAGCAGCCAAGTAAGGCCGACAGGGGGATATGGCTACACCTTC. This gives the protein CASSQVRPTGGYGYTF.

This chain links TRBV2 with TRBJ2-5; 13 bases agree with TRBD2. Judging by the DNA end, TRBJ2-1 fits better; the J call may be wrong. Per germline, CDR1 SNHLY and CDR2 FYNNEI. The CDR3 runs to 17 residues. The CDR3 is CASSETSGRARFNEQFF. CDR3 nucleotide sequence: TGTGCCAGCAGTGAAACTAGCGGGAGGGCCAGGTTCAATGAGCAGTTCTTC.

This clonotype was picked up a small number of times. One end of the junction is discordant with germline, which a read error may explain. This chain joins TRBV7-7 and TRBJ2-5, with D tentatively TRBD1 (5 bases). Germline values: CDR1 SSHAT, CDR2 FNYEAQ (reference sequence). The CDR3 runs 14 residues. The CDR3 reads CASSLSTAGETQYF. DNA of the CDR3: TGTGCTAGCAGCTTATCAACTGCAGGGGAGACCCAGTACTTC.

The chain has TRBV20-1 and TRBJ2-3; TRBD2 agrees at 10 bases. Germline V gene data show CDR1 as DFQATT and CDR2 as SNEGSKA (reference sequence). V was clipped by 7 bases and J by 7 bases; unmatched bases: 5. The CDR3 extends over 12 amino acids. CDR3 sequence reads: CSGEREGYTQYF. As DNA, the CDR3 is TGCAGTGGAGAGCGGGAGGGATATACGCAGTATTTT.